This is a list of T cell receptor beta chains from one sample in a study of cytomegalovirus exposure and HLA in healthy donors. Assay: immunoSEQ multiplex PCR; the TCRdb copy retains only in-frame clones and omits some. The sample lists about 400,000 clones, 86% occurring once. The sequencing sample was made of PBMCs. Receptors originate from a young woman in good health and CMV-seronegative. The CDR3 runs from the conserved cysteine through the conserved F or W. D genes are given only for firm matches. Rows give clone size only sometimes, using once, few, many, or a class for an expanded clone.

j_gene,abundance,d_gene,v_gene,CDR3nt,CDR3aa
TRBJ1-6,-,TRBD1,TRBV2,TGTGCCAGCAGTGAAAGGGGGCAGTCCTATAATTCACCCCTCCACTTT,CASSERGQSYNSPLHF
TRBJ1-5,-,-,TRBV19,TGTGCCAGTAGTCCGTTTCGTCAGCCCCAGCATTTT,CASSPFRQPQHF
TRBJ2-7,-,TRBD1,TRBV28,TGTGCCACCCGACCCAGGGGGTTGACGGGGTACGAGCAGTACTTC,CATRPRGLTGYEQYF
TRBJ1-1,once,-,TRBV30,TGTGCCTGGACCAGACAGGTGAACACTGAAGCTTTCTTT,CAWTRQVNTEAFF
TRBJ2-5,-,-,TRBV28,TGTGCCAGTACGGGTCAAGAGACCCAGTACTTC,CASTGQETQYF
TRBJ2-2,-,-,TRBV7-7,TGTGCCAGCAGCCCACAGAGGGCGGGCGGGGAGCTGTTTTTT,CASSPQRAGGELFF
TRBJ2-2,-,TRBD2,TRBV7-8,TGTGCCAGCGCTGGTAGCGGGGGTCTGAACACCGGGGAGCTGTTTTTT,CASAGSGGLNTGELFF
TRBJ1-2,-,-,TRBV5-4,TGTGCCAGCAGTGCGGGTTTCACTGGCTACACCTTC,CASSAGFTGYTF
TRBJ1-1,-,TRBD1,TRBV27,TGTGCCAGCAGTCCAAGGACAGGGATGAACACTGAAGCTTTCTTT,CASSPRTGMNTEAFF
TRBJ2-7,-,-,TRBV19,TGTGCCAGTAGTATTAGGCAGGGGACCTACGAGCAGTACTTC,CASSIRQGTYEQYF
TRBJ2-7,-,-,TRBV30,TGTGCCTGGAGTAGGGGGGGGCGAGTCTTCATTACCTACGAGCAGTACTTC,CAWSRGGRVFITYEQYF